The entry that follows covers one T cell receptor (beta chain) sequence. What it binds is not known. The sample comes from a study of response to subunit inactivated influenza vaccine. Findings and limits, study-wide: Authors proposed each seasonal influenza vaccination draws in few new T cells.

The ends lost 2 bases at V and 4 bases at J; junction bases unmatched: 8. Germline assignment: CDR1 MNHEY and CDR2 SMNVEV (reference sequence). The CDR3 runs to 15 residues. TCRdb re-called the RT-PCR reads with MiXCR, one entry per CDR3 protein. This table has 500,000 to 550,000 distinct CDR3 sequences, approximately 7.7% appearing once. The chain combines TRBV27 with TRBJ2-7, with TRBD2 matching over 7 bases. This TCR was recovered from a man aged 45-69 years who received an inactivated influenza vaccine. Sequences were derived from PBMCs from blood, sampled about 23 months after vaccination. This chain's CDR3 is CASSLGVDGRYEQYF. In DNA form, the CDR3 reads TGTGCCAGCAGTTTAGGAGTGGACGGGAGGTACGAGCAGTACTTC.